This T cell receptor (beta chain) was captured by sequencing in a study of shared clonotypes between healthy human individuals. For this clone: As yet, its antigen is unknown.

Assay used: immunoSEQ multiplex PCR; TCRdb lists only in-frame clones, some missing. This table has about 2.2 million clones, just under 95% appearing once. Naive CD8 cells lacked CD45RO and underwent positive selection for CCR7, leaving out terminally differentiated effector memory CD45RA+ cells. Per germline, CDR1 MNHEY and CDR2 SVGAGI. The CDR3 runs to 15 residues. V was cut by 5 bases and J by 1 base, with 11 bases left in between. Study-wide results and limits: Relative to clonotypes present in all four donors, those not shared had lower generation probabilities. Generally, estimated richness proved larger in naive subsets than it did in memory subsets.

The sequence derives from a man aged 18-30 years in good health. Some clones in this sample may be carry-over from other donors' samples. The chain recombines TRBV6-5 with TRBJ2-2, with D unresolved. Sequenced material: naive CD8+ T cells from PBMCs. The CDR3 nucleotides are TGTGCCAGCAGTACCGAAGACGGGAACACCGGGGAGCTGTTTTTT. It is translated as CASSTEDGNTGELFF.